The T cell receptor beta chain under discussion was sequenced for a study of CXCR3-negative and CXCR3-positive naive CD8 T cells. Study at large: Around 130 million TRB reads in total, about 1.5 +/- 0.3 million per library.

Study conclusions and caveats: Naive subsets showed comparable surface CD5, and TCR interaction strength was also inferred from TRB CDR3 physicochemistry. Naive cells, whether CXCR3-negative or CXCR3-positive, had similar TRBV-TRBJ usage, while memory cells differed. Naive cells that were CXCR3-positive had more hydrophobic TRB CDR3s (compared with CXCR3-negative naive cells). High diversity, comparable across both naive subsets, contrasted with much lower diversity in memory CD8+ cells.

Concerning this clonotype itself: Its antigen remains unknown.

The authors made the TRB cDNA libraries by 5' RACE using UMI labels. TCRdb re-called the 5' RACE reads, yielding one record per CDR3 amino acid sequence without DNA. This sample's table reports fewer than 90,000 distinct CDR3 sequences. The TCR comes from a human donor in good health. Some clones in this sample may be carry-over from other donors' samples. Sequencing input: naive CXCR3+ CD8+ T cells from blood. The subset is: CD45RO-CCR7+CD27+CD95- naive CD8+ T cells expressing CXCR3 (TNR3+).

The CDR3 here is CAIWGTGPSPLHF. The rearrangement links TRBV10-3 to TRBJ1-6; the D call from TCRdb, TRBD1, cannot be confirmed without DNA. Germline CDR1 and CDR2: ENHRY and SYGVKD. The CDR3 runs 13 residues.